The rows below give T cell receptor beta chains drawn from one sample of a study of blood T cell repertoires in COVID-19. Assay used: immunoSEQ multiplex PCR; TCRdb lists only in-frame clones, some missing. The sample gives 72,000 or so clones, approximately 79% of which show up once; about 16% is in the top ten. The sequenced sample consisted of peripheral blood. These receptors were taken from a man older than 75 with active COVID-19. CDR3s include the opening cysteine and the closing phenylalanine or tryptophan. Each record gives: J gene, CDR3 length, V gene, D gene, CDR3 protein. The D gene is left open where the match is weak.

TRBJ2-2 16 TRBV7-6 TRBD2 CASSLLGLADTGELFF
TRBJ2-7 13 TRBV7-3 NA CASSRVWGDEQYF
TRBJ1-2 14 TRBV4-2 TRBD1 CASSTGGVGYGYTF
TRBJ1-2 14 TRBV5-6 TRBD1 CASSFDRVVRGYTF
TRBJ1-3 15 TRBV5-1 TRBD1 CASSSRTGSGNTIYF
TRBJ1-1 14 TRBV29-1 NA CSVELQGMNTEAFF
TRBJ2-5 14 TRBV15 NA CATSRGRVRETQYF
TRBJ2-6 18 TRBV7-2 NA CASSFFVRGSSGANVLTF
TRBJ2-3 15 TRBV10-1 TRBD2 CASSEGREATDTQYF
TRBJ2-2 16 TRBV5-6 NA CASSLYPGLVTGELFF
TRBJ1-5 17 TRBV4-2 TRBD1 CASSQDKNRGANQPQHF
TRBJ2-1 14 TRBV27 TRBD2 CASKAGGSRYEQFF
TRBJ2-3 16 TRBV19 NA CASRKGGREHTDTQYF
TRBJ1-1 15 TRBV5-1 NA CASSQYRYGDTEAFF
TRBJ2-7 14 TRBV5-6 TRBD1 CASSSTGKIYEQYF
TRBJ2-1 15 TRBV7-9 TRBD2 CASSLLAGGPDEQFF
TRBJ2-5 15 TRBV2 NA CASSDGSGGRETQYF
TRBJ2-1 14 TRBV5-8 TRBD2 CASTPRGVDVEQFF
TRBJ1-1 14 TRBV3-1/TRBV3-2 TRBD1 CASSQGQMNTEAFF
TRBJ2-1 16 TRBV28 NA CASSSSKGLAYNEQFF
TRBJ2-1 13 TRBV6-1 NA CASSELSRDEQFF
TRBJ2-1 15 TRBV5-1 TRBD2 CASSLSGSPYNEQFF
TRBJ2-1 13 TRBV5-5 NA CASSLEAGYEQFF
TRBJ2-3 12 TRBV12-5 TRBD2 CASGGDTDTQYF
TRBJ2-7 15 TRBV9 TRBD2 CASSTGTSGKDEQYF
TRBJ2-1 14 TRBV19 NA CASSIEGHRNEQFF
TRBJ2-3 15 TRBV5-1 TRBD1 CASSLVTGGTDTQYF
TRBJ1-5 16 TRBV4-2 TRBD1 CASSQDPGTGDQPQHF
TRBJ2-7 14 TRBV27 NA CASRKSARDYEQYF
TRBJ2-7 12 TRBV28 TRBD2 CASRDTSDEQYF
TRBJ2-3 19 TRBV21-1 NA CASSKGRMDRGHITDTQYF
TRBJ2-7 14 TRBV27 NA CASSLRQGHYEQYF
TRBJ1-2 14 TRBV6-5 TRBD1 CASSRDRGLYGYTF
TRBJ1-4 13 TRBV3-1/TRBV3-2 NA CASSQGGNEKLFF
TRBJ2-2 17 TRBV24-1 NA CATLGASATSNTGELFF
TRBJ1-5 16 TRBV7-8 NA CASSSFLSGGNQPQHF
TRBJ2-5 17 TRBV7-3 TRBD2 CASSLRPSGGTQETQYF
TRBJ1-2 14 TRBV5-5 NA CASSLDSGSYGYTF
TRBJ1-1 15 TRBV29-1 NA CSVAGRGGLNTEAFF
TRBJ1-3 14 TRBV7-3 TRBD1 CASSFTTGGNTIYF
TRBJ2-3 15 TRBV7-3 TRBD1 CASSSGQGPHDTQYF
TRBJ2-2 15 TRBV11-1 NA CASSHIQGLAGELFF
TRBJ2-5 16 TRBV11-2 TRBD1 CASSLGAGGTGETQYF